The clone carrying this T cell receptor beta chain was detected only a few times. The antigen remains undetermined. This entry comes from a study of early T cells in non-severe SARS-CoV-2 infection. Study overall: Sequenced material consisted of bulk RNA (from unsorted whole blood), and chains were unpaired.

V dropped 5 bases and J dropped 0 bases, with 12 bases sitting between them. CDR1 is SGHRS, CDR2 YFSETQ, per germline. The CDR3 is made up of 15 amino acids. MiXCR was run by TCRdb on the 5' RACE reads, yielding one entry per CDR3 protein. The table includes tens of thousands of distinct CDR3 sequences, 9.5% detected once. Study-wide findings and caveats: In VDJdb matching, anti-spike CD8 responses were favored while private and CD4 specificities went missing.

Sequencing was carried out using whole blood. The TCR comes from an adult who was a healthcare worker with PCR-confirmed SARS-CoV-2 infection or an uninfected control (not recorded which). The gene calls are TRBV5-1 and TRBJ1-5; D gene ambiguous. DNA for the CDR3: TGCGCCAGCAGACCGGACGGTGGTAGCAATCAGCCCCAGCATTTT. It encodes CASRPDGGSNQPQHF.